This T cell receptor beta chain was identified during a study of CD8+ T cells in alopecia areata. With respect to this clone: Antigen: not known.

Following RNA extraction, reverse transcription yielded cDNA that acted as the sequencing template. Assay: immunoSEQ multiplex PCR; the TCRdb copy retains only in-frame clones and omits some. The table lists approximately 210,000 clones, just over 65% of them singletons. The CDR3 has 11 residues. The germline V gene encodes CDR1 DFQATT and CDR2 SNEGSKA (reference sequence). V dropped 6 bases and J dropped 2 bases, with 8 bases sitting between them. Overall study findings and caveats: Lesional scalp exceeded normal scalp in clonality, especially in alopecia totalis/universalis. Persistence during tofacitinib was seen for many expanded lesional clones in scalp and blood.

Specified treatment: oral pan-JAK inhibitor, 5-10 mg twice daily. PBMCs were stained for CD3, CD4 and CD8, and CD4+ and CD8+ T cells were sorted. The receptor was isolated from a human donor with alopecia areata. Sequenced here: CD4+ T cells sorted from blood, sampled at week 44, from a patient treated with tofacitinib. This chain connects TRBV20-1 to TRBJ2-7; a weak D match, TRBD1 (6 bases). In DNA form, the CDR3 reads TGCAGTGCAAACAGGGCCTACGAGCAGTACTTC. The encoded protein is CSANRAYEQYF.